The entry that follows covers one TCR beta chain sequence. Its matching antigen is unknown. Unmatched junction bases numbered 10, after V lost 6 bases and J lost 1 base. CDR1 and CDR2 from the germline V gene are ENHRY and SYGVKD. This CDR3 contains 18 residues. This entry comes from a study of CD8+CD57+ T cells in acquired aplastic anemia. Study as a whole: On average, sorted CD4+ and CD8+ cells gave around 3.3 ug of DNA.

Findings and caveats of the study: Patients and controls shared twenty-nine CD8+ CDR3 sequences.

Investigators profiled TCR beta VDJ and CDR3 from genomic DNA template. TCRdb ran MiXCR on the reads and lists one entry per CDR3 protein. The sample shows 200,000 to 250,000 distinct CDR3 sequences, under 65% of them seen only once. The sample was sorted CD4+, CD8+, or CD8+CD57+ T cells (not recorded which) from PBMCs. This clonotype originated in a human donor in good health. This rearrangement joins TRBV10-3 to TRBJ1-6; TRBD1 aligns across 9 bases. CDR3 in amino acids: CAISEGTGSSSYNSPLHF. CDR3 in DNA: TGTGCCATCAGCGAAGGGACAGGGTCGTCGTCCTATAATTCACCCCTCCACTTT.